This TCR beta chain is from a study of cytomegalovirus exposure and HLA in healthy donors. The PCR used 60 Vbeta and 13 Jbeta primers. Sequenced by immunoSEQ multiplex PCR; TCRdb stores in-frame clones only, minus some. The top ten clones hold 5% to 6.5% of a sample with 90,000 to 140,000 clones, about 83% of them seen once. This clone was seen only once. The source is a man younger than 35 in good health and CMV-seronegative. Input material: PBMCs.

The CDR3 coding sequence is TGTGCCAGCAGCTTATATTGGGCTACCGGGGAGCTGTTTTTT. Protein: CASSLYWATGELFF. The chain uses TRBV7-9 and TRBJ2-2; D unclear. The CDR3 runs 14 residues. Germline V CDR1 and CDR2: SEHNR, FQNEAQ (reference sequence). The V gene lost 2 bases and the J gene lost 5 bases, with 9 bases spanning the gap.